This entry is about one TCR beta chain. The sample belongs to a study of shared clonotypes between healthy human individuals. Trimming removed 1 base from V and 0 bases from J, with 7 bases in between. CDR1 is SEHNR and CDR2 is FQNEAQ in the germline V gene (reference sequence). This CDR3 is 15 amino acids long. Genomic DNA of each subset was evenly split across several immunoSEQ plates. This table comes from immunoSEQ multiplex PCR, and its TCRdb copy is limited to in-frame clones, with some not included. The data show around 610,000 clones, with approximately 96% seen just once and 0.11% held by the top ten. Naive CD8 cells comprised CD45RO-negative, CCR7-positively selected cells, excluding terminally differentiated effector memory CD45RA+ cells.

This sequence was found in a woman aged 25-40 years in good health. This sequence joins TRBV7-9 and TRBJ2-1; no reliable D call. The sample comprised naive CD8+ T cells sorted from blood. CDR3 bases: TGTGCCAGCAGCTTAGAGGGCAGCTCCTACAATGAGCAGTTCTTC. It encodes CASSLEGSSYNEQFF.